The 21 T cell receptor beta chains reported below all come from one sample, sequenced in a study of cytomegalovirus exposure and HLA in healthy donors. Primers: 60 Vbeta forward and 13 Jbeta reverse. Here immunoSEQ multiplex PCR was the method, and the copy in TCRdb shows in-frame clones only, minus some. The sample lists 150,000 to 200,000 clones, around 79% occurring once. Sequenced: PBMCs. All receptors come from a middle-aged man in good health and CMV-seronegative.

For the CDR3, the DNA is TGTGCCAGCAGCTTCGGGACTCGTAATGAAAAACTGTTTTTT. Translated, it gives CASSFGTRNEKLFF. The chain couples TRBV7-9 to TRBJ1-4; D is possibly TRBD1 (5 bases). Germline assignment: CDR1 SEHNR and CDR2 FQNEAQ (reference sequence). The CDR3 has 14 residues. Between the trimmed V and J ends, which lost 3 bases and 4 bases, there was a span of 9 bases.

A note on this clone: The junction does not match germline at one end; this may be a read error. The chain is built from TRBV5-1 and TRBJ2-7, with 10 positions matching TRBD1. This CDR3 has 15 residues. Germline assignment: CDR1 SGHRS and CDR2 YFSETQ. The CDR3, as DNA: TGCGCCAGCAGCATTAGACAGGGGGCCTCCTACGGGCAGTACTTC. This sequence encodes CASSIRQGASYGQYF.

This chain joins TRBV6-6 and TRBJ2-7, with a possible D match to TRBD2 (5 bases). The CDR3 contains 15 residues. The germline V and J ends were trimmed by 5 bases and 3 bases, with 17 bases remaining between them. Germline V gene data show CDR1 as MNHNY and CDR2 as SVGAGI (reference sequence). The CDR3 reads CASSRASRSNYEQYF. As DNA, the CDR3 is TGTGCCAGCAGTCGCGCTAGCCGTAGCAACTACGAGCAGTACTTC.

This chain's CDR3 is CASSSASYNEQFF. In nucleotides, the CDR3 is TGTGCCAGCAGTAGCGCGTCCTACAATGAGCAGTTCTTC. This chain uses TRBV2 with TRBJ2-1; D is uncertain. The V gene lost 5 bases and the J gene lost 1 base, with 6 bases spanning the gap. This CDR3 spans 13 amino acids. Germline V lookup: CDR1 SNHLY, CDR2 FYNNEI.

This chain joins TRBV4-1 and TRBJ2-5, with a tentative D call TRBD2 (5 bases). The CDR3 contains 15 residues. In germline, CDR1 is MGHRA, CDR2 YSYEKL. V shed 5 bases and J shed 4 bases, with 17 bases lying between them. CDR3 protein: CASSAIREYSETQYF. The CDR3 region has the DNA TGCGCCAGCAGCGCAATTAGGGAGTACTCAGAGACCCAGTACTTC.

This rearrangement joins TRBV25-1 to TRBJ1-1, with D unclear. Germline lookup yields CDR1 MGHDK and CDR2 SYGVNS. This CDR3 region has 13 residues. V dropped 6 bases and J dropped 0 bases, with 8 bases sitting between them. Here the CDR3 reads CASRYGMNTEAFF. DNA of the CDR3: TGTGCCAGCAGGTACGGGATGAACACTGAAGCTTTCTTT.

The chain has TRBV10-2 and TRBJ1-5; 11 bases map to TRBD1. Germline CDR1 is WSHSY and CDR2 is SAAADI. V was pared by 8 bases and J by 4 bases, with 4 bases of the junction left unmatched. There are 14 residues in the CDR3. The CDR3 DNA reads TGCGCCAGCGGGGGACAGGGGGGAAATCAGCCCCAGCATTTT. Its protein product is CASGGQGGNQPQHF.

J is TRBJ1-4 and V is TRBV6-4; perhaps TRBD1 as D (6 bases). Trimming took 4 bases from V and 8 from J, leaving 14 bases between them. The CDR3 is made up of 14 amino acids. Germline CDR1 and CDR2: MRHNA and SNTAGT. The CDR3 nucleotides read TGTGCCAGCAGTGTGGAGGGGGGGAGAGAAAAACTGTTTTTT. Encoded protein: CASSVEGGREKLFF.

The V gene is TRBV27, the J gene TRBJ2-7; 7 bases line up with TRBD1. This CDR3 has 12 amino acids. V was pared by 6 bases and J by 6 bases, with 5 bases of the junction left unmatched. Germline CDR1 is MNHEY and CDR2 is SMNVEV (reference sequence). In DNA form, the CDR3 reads TGTGCCAGCAGCCGACAGGGTAGCGAGCAGTACTTC. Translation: CASSRQGSEQYF.

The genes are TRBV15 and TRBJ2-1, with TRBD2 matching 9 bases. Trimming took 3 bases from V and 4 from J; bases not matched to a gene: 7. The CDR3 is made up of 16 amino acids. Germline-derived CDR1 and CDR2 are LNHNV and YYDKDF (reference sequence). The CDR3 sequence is CATSRTPAGGYNEQFF. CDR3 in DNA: TGTGCCACCAGCAGGACCCCAGCGGGAGGTTACAATGAGCAGTTCTTC.

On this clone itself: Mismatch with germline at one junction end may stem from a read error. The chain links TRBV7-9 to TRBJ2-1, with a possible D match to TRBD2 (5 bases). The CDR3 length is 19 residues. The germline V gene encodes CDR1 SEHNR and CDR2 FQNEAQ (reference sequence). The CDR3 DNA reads TGTTCCAGCAGCTTAGCGTTTAGGGCAGGAAGAGGGTCCTACAATGAGCAGTTCTTC. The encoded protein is CSSSLAFRAGRGSYNEQFF.

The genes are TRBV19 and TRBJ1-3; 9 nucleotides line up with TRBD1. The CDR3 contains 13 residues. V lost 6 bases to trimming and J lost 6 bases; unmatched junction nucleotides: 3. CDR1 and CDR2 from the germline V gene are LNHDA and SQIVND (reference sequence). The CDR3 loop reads CASRRTGENTIYF. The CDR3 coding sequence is TGTGCCAGTAGACGGACAGGGGAAAACACCATATATTTT. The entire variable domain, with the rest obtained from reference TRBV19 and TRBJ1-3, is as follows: DGGITQSPKYLFRKEGQNVTLSCEQNLNHDAMYWYRQDPGQGLRLIYYSQIVNDFQKGDIAEGYSVSREKKESFPLTVTSAQKNPTAFYLCASRRTGENTIYFGEGSWLTVV.

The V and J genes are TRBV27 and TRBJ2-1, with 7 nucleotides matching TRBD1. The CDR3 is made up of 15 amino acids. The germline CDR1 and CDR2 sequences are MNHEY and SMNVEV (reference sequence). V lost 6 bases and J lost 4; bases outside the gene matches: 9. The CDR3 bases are TGTGCCAGCAGAAAATCCGGGACAGATTACAATGAGCAGTTCTTC. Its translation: CASRKSGTDYNEQFF.

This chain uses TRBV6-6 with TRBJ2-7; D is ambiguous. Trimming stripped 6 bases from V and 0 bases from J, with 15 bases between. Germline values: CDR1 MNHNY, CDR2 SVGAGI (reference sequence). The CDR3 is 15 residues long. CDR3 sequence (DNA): TGTGCCAGCAGCCTCAAGACTCTTACCTCCTACGAGCAGTACTTC. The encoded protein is CASSLKTLTSYEQYF.

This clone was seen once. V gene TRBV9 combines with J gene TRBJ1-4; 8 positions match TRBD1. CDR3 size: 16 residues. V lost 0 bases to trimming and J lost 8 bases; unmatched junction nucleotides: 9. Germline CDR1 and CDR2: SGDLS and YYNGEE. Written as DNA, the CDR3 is TGTGCCAGCAGCGTAGACCCGACAGGGGTGAAGGAAAAACTGTTTTTT. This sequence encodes CASSVDPTGVKEKLFF.

The CDR3 DNA is TGTGCCAGCAGTTGGACTAGCGGGAGTGGAGAGCAGTACTTC. This encodes CASSWTSGSGEQYF. The V call is TRBV28, the J call TRBJ2-7, with 13 bases that match TRBD2. Germline values: CDR1 MDHEN, CDR2 SYDVKM. V lost 4 bases and J lost 7; bases outside the gene matches: 4. This CDR3 has 14 amino acids.

CDR3 in amino acids: CASRPGLAFSEQFF. Here the CDR3 DNA reads TGTGCCAGTAGACCGGGACTAGCGTTCAGTGAGCAGTTCTTC. This chain connects TRBV19 to TRBJ2-1, with 10 bases matching TRBD2. The germline V gene encodes CDR1 LNHDA and CDR2 SQIVND (reference sequence). This CDR3 contains 14 residues. Trimming took 6 bases from V and 9 from J; bases not matched to a gene: 8.

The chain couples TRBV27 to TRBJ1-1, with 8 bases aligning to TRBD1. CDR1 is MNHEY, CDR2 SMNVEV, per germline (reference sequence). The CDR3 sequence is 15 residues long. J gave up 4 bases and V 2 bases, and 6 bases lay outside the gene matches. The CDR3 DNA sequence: TGTGCCAGCAGTTTACAGGGGGCGGGGACCACTGAAGCTTTCTTT. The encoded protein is CASSLQGAGTTEAFF.

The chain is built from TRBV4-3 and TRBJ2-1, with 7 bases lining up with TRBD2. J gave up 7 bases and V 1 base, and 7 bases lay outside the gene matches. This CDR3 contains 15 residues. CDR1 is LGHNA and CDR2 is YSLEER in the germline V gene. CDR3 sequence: CASSQGVGGSNEQFF. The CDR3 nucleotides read TGCGCCAGCAGCCAAGGTGTGGGAGGGAGTAATGAGCAGTTCTTC.

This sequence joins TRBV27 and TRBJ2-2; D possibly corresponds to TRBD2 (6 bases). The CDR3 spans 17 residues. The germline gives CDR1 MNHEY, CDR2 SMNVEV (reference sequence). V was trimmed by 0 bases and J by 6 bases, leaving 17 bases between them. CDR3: CASSLSSGPGWAGELFF. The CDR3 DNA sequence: TGTGCCAGCAGTTTATCCAGCGGGCCAGGTTGGGCCGGGGAGCTGTTTTTT.

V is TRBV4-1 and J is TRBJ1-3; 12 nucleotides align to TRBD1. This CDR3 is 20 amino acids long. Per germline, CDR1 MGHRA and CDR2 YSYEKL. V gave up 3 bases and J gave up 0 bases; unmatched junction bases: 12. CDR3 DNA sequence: TGCGCCAGCAGCCAGAGCCGGGACAGGGGGCTTCAGAGCTCTGGAAACACCATATATTTT. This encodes CASSQSRDRGLQSSGNTIYF.